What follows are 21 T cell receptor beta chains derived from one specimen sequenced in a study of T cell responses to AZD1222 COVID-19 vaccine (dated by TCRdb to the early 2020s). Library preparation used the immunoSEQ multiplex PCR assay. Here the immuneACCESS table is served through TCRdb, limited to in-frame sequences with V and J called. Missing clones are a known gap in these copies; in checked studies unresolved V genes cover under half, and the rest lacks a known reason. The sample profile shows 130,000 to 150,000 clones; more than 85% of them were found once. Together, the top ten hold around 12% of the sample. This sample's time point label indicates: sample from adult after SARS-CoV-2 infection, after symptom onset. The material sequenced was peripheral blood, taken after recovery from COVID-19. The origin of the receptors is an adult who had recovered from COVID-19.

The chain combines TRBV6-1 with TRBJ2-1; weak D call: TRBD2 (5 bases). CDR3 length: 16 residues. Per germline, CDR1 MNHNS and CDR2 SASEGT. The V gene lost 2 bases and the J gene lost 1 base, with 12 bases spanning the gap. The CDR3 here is CASSETAGGSYNEQFF. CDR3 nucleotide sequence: TGTGCCAGCAGTGAAACGGCAGGAGGATCCTACAATGAGCAGTTCTTC.

The CDR3 spells CASTGTEGANVLTF. For the CDR3, the DNA is TGTGCCAGCACAGGCACGGAGGGGGCCAACGTCCTGACTTTC. The chain uses TRBV28 and TRBJ2-6, with D hard to call. The germline gives CDR1 MDHEN, CDR2 SYDVKM. The V gene lost 7 bases and the J gene lost 4 bases, with 11 bases spanning the gap. The CDR3 runs 14 residues.

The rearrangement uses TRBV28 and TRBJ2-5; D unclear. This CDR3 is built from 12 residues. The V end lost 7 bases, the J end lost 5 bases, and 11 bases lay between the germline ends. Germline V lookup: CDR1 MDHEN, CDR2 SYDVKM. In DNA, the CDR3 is TGTGCCAGCACCGACGTCCGTGAGACCCAGTACTTC. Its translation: CASTDVRETQYF. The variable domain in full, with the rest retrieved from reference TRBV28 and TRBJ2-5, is DVKVTQSSRYLVKRTGEKVFLECVQDMDHENMFWYRQDPGLGLRLIYFSYDVKMKEKGDIPEGYSVSREKKERFSLILESASTNQTSMYLCASTDVRETQYFGPGTRLLVL.

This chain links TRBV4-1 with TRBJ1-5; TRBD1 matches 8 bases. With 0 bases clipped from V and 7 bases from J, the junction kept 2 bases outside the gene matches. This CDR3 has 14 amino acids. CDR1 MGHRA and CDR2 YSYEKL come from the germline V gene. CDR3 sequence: CASSQDQGAQPQHF. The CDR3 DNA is TGCGCCAGCAGCCAAGATCAGGGGGCCCAGCCCCAGCATTTT.

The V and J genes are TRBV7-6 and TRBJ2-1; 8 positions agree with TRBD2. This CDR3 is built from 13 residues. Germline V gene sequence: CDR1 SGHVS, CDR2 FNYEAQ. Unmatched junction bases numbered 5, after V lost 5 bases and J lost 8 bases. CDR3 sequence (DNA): TGTGCCAGCAGCCCGGGACTAGTTTATGAGCAGTTCTTC. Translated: CASSPGLVYEQFF. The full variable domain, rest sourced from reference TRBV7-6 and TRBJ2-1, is GAGVSQSPRYKVTKRGQDVALRCDPISGHVSLYWYRQALGQGPEFLTYFNYEAQQDKSGLPNDRFSAERPEGSISTLTIQRTEQRDSAMYRCASSPGLVYEQFFGPGTRLTVL.

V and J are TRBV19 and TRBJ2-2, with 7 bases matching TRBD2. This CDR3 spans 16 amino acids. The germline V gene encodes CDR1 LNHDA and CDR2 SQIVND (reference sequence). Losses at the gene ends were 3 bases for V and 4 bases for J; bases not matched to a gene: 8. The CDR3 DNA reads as TGTGCCAGTAGTATGCGGACTAGAGCAAGCACCGGGGAGCTGTTTTTT. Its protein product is CASSMRTRASTGELFF.

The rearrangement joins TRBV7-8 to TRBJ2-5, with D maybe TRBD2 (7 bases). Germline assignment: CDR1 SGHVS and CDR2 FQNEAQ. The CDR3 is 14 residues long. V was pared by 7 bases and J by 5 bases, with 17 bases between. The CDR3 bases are TGTGCCAGCACGCCGGGGGGCGGCGGCGAGACCCAGTACTTC. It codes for CASTPGGGGETQYF.

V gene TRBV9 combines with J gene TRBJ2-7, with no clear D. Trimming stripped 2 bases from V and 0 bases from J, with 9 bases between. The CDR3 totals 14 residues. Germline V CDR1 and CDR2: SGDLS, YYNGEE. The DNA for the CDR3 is TGTGCCAGCAGCGTCGCAATGAGCTCCTACGAGCAGTACTTC. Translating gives CASSVAMSSYEQYF. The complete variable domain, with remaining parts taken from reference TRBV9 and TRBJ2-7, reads DSGVTQTPKHLITATGQRVTLRCSPRSGDLSVYWYQQSLDQGLQFLIQYYNGEERAKGNILERFSAQQFPDLHSELNLSSLELGDSALYFCASSVAMSSYEQYFGPGTRLTVT.

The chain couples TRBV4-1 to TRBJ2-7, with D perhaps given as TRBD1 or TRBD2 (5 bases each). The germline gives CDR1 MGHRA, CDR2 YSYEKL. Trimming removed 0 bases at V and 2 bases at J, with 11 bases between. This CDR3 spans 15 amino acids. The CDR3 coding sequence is TGCGCCAGCAGCCAAGATTGGAGGACAACCTACGAGCAGTACTTC. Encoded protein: CASSQDWRTTYEQYF.

Here the CDR3 DNA reads TGTGCCAGCAGCCCCAGGGCCAGTGAGGAGACCCAGTACTTC. Translation gives CASSPRASEETQYF. The V and J genes are TRBV3-1 (or the pseudogene TRBV3-2) and TRBJ2-5, with D perhaps TRBD1 (5 bases). The CDR3 consists of 14 residues. Germline V gene lookup returns CDR1 LGHDT and CDR2 YNNKEL (reference sequence). Trimming took 4 bases from V and 5 from J, leaving 14 bases between them.

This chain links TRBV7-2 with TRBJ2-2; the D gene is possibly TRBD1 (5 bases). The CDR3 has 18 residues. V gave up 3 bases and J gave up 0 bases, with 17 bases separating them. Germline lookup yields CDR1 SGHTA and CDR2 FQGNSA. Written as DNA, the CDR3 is TGTGCCAGCAGCTTCCAGGACCCACAGGCCGCGAACACCGGGGAGCTGTTTTTT. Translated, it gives CASSFQDPQAANTGELFF. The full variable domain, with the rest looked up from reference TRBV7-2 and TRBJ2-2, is GAGVSQSPSNKVTEKGKDVELRCDPISGHTALYWYRQSLGQGLEFLIYFQGNSAPDKSGLPSDRFSAERTGGSVSTLTIQRTQQEDSAVYLCASSFQDPQAANTGELFFGEGSRLTVL.

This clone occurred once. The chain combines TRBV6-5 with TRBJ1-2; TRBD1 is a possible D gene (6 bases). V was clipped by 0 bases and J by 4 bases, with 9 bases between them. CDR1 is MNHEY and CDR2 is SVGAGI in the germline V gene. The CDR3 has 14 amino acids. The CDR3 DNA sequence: TGTGCCAGCAGTTACTCACAGGGAAGCTATGGCTACACCTTC. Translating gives CASSYSQGSYGYTF.

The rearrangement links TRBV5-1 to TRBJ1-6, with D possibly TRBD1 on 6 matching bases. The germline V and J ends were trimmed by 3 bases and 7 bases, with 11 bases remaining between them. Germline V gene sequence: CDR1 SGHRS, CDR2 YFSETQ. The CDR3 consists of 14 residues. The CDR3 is CASSSGQTNSPLHF. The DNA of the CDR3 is TGCGCCAGCAGCTCGGGACAAACAAATTCACCCCTCCACTTT.

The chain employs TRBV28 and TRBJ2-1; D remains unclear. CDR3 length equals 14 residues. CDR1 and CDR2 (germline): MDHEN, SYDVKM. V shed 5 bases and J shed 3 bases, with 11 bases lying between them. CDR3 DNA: TGTGCCAGCAGTCCGCGCGATCTCTACAATGAGCAGTTCTTC. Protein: CASSPRDLYNEQFF. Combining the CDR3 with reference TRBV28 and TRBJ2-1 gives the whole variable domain DVKVTQSSRYLVKRTGEKVFLECVQDMDHENMFWYRQDPGLGLRLIYFSYDVKMKEKGDIPEGYSVSREKKERFSLILESASTNQTSMYLCASSPRDLYNEQFFGPGTRLTVL.

The CDR3, as DNA: TGTGCCAGCAGTTTTGGGGACAGCCCATTTAGCACAGATACGCAGTATTTT. It is translated as CASSFGDSPFSTDTQYF. The chain uses TRBV7-9 and TRBJ2-3; the match to TRBD1 covers 7 bases. Germline assignment: CDR1 SEHNR and CDR2 FQNEAQ (reference sequence). The trim removed 6 bases at V and 0 bases at J, leaving 12 bases unmatched. CDR3 length: 17 amino acids. Full variable domain (outside the CDR3, taken from reference TRBV7-9 and TRBJ2-3): DTGVSQNPRHKITKRGQNVTFRCDPISEHNRLYWYRQTLGQGPEFLTYFQNEAQLEKSRLLSDRFSAERPKGSFSTLEIQRTEQGDSAMYLCASSFGDSPFSTDTQYFGPGTRLTVL.

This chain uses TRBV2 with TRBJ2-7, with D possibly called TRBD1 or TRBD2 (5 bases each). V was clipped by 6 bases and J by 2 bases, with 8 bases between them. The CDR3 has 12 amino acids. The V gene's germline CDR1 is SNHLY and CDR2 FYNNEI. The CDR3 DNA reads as TGTGCCAGCAGGGGGGAAACCTACGAGCAGTACTTC. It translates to CASRGETYEQYF.

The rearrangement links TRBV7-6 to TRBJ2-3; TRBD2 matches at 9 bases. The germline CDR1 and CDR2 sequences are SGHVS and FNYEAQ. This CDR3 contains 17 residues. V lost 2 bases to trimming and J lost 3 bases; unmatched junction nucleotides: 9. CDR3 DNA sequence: TGTGCCAGCAGCTTATTGTCACTAGCGGGTGGGACAGATACGCAGTATTTT. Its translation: CASSLLSLAGGTDTQYF.

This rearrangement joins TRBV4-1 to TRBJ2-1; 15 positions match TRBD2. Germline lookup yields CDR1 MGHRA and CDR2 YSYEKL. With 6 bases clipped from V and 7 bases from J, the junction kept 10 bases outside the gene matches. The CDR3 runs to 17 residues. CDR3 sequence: CASSRDWTSGRGNEQFF. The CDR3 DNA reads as TGCGCCAGCAGTCGAGACTGGACTAGCGGGAGGGGAAATGAGCAGTTCTTC.

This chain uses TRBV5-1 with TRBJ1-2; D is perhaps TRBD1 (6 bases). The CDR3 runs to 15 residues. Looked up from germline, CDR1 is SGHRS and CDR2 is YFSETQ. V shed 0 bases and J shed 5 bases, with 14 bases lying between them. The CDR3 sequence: CASSLEGGLGYGYTF. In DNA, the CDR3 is TGCGCCAGCAGCTTGGAAGGGGGACTGGGATATGGCTACACCTTC.

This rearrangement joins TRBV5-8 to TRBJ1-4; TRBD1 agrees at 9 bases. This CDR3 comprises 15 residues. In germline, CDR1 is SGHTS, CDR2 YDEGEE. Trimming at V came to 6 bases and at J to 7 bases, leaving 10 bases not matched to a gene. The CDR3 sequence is CASKRLQGAVEKLFF. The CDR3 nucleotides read TGTGCCAGCAAGAGGCTACAGGGGGCTGTTGAAAAACTGTTTTTT.

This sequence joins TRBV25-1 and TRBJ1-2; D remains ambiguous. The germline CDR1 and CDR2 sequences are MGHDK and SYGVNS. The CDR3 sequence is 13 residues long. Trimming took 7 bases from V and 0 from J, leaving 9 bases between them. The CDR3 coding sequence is TGTGCCAGCAATCCAGGTCCTAACTATGGCTACACCTTC. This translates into CASNPGPNYGYTF.